The source of this TCR beta chain is a study of monozygotic twins with inflammatory bowel disease. Study-wide findings and caveats: Extra variability in the repertoires of patients may have come from differing immunosuppressive treatments.

The CDR3 length is 13 residues. The V gene's germline CDR1 is SGHNT and CDR2 YYREEE (reference sequence). A word on this clonotype: Its antigen is unknown.

Eight reactions per sample, run separately, yielded cDNA. TCRdb reworked the 5' RACE reads into one entry per CDR3 protein, no DNA. Recorded for this sample: approximately 400,000 distinct CDR3 sequences. V gene TRBV5-4 combines with J gene TRBJ2-7; TCRdb reports TRBD2, a call that lacks DNA to check it against. The clonotype originates from a human donor with ulcerative colitis or Crohn's disease, or a healthy co-twin of an affected twin (not recorded which). Sequencing input: blood. The CDR3: CASSYPRGYEQYF.